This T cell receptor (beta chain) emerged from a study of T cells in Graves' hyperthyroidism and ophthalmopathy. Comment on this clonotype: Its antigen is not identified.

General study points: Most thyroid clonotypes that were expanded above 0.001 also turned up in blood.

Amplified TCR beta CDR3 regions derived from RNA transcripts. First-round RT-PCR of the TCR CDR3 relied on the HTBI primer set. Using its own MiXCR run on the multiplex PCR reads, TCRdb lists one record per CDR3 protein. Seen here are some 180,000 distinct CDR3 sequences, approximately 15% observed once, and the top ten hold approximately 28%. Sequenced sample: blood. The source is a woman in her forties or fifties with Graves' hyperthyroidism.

Here the CDR3 DNA reads TGTGCCAGCTCGCGGGACCGAGAGACCCAGTACTTC. Its protein product is CASSRDRETQYF. V usage is TRBV18 and J usage is TRBJ2-5; perhaps TRBD2 as D (6 bases). V was clipped by 6 bases and J by 4 bases, with 9 bases between them. Germline V gives CDR1 KGHSH, CDR2 LQKENI. The CDR3 loop spans 12 amino acids.